This T cell receptor (beta chain) was sequenced during a study of identical twins. Trimming removed 6 bases from V and 5 bases from J, with 15 bases in between. The germline V gene encodes CDR1 SGHRS and CDR2 YFSETQ. This CDR3 is 14 amino acids long. Notes on the study in general: Less excess twin sharing appeared in beta out-of-frame sequences. Within cord blood, abundant beta clonotypes carried fewer insertions, but memory repertoires showed no such trend.

Comment on this clonotype: Its specificity is not known.

Template switching added a universal primer binding site, and final cDNA carried unique molecular identifiers. TCRdb ran MiXCR on the 5' RACE reads and lists one entry per CDR3 protein. Altogether about 690,000 distinct CDR3 sequences are present, approximately 6% being singletons, with the ten largest covering 1.5% to 2%. V usage is TRBV5-1 and J usage is TRBJ2-1; D gene unclear. The sequence came from a man aged 18 to 29 in good health. The sequencing input was naive T cells sorted from blood. For the CDR3, the DNA is TGCGCCAGCACCGACCATATGCAACACAATGAGCAGTTCTTC. This codes for CASTDHMQHNEQFF.